The 7 T cell receptor beta chains below all came from one sample that was sequenced in a study of cytomegalovirus exposure and HLA in healthy donors (dated by TCRdb to 2016 to 2017). The library was obtained by the immunoSEQ multiplex PCR assay. For the multiplex PCR, a mixture combining 60 forward primers for TCR Vbeta segments and 13 reverse primers for TCR Jbeta segments was used. TCRdb mirrors the immuneACCESS table, restricted to in-frame sequences. Some clones are absent from its copies; in checked studies, under half trace to an unresolved V gene, and the reason for the others is unknown. The sample table contains approximately 170,000 clones; only one count was recorded for 85% of them. The ten largest clones represent approximately 2.5% of the sample. Sample: PBMCs. The receptors were gathered from a man younger than 40 in good health and CMV-seropositive.

V gene TRBV30 combines with J gene TRBJ1-1; no clear D. CDR1 and CDR2 from the germline V gene are GTSNPN and SVGIG (reference sequence). The V gene lost 0 bases and the J gene lost 4 bases, with 12 bases spanning the gap. The CDR3 length is 14 residues. CDR3 loop: CAWSVLSLITEAFF. DNA for the CDR3: TGTGCCTGGAGTGTACTTTCGTTAATCACTGAAGCTTTCTTT. Based on the CDR3 plus reference TRBV30 and TRBJ1-1, the full variable domain is SQTIHQWPATLVQPVGSPLSLECTVEGTSNPNLYWYRQAAGRGLQLLFYSVGIGQISSEVPQNLSASRPQDRQFILSSKKLLLSDSGFYLCAWSVLSLITEAFFGQGTRLTVV.

J is TRBJ1-5 and V is TRBV5-1, with D tentatively TRBD1 (5 bases). The length of the CDR3 is 14 residues. Trimming removed 3 bases from V and 3 bases from J, with 10 bases in between. The germline V gene encodes CDR1 SGHRS and CDR2 YFSETQ. The CDR3 DNA reads TGCGCCAGCAGCTCCGGGGGACCCAATCAGCCCCAGCATTTT. It encodes CASSSGGPNQPQHF.

The chain recombines TRBV7-2 with TRBJ1-4; D unresolved. V dropped 4 bases and J dropped 4 bases, with 10 bases sitting between them. This CDR3 spans 14 amino acids. CDR1 is SGHTA and CDR2 is FQGNSA in the germline V gene. CDR3 loop: CASSSWALNEKLFF. CDR3 coding DNA: TGTGCCAGCAGCTCCTGGGCCCTTAATGAAAAACTGTTTTTT. Using reference TRBV7-2 and TRBJ1-4 for the parts outside the CDR3, the full variable domain is GAGVSQSPSNKVTEKGKDVELRCDPISGHTALYWYRQSLGQGLEFLIYFQGNSAPDKSGLPSDRFSAERTGGSVSTLTIQRTQQEDSAVYLCASSSWALNEKLFFGSGTQLSVL.

This sequence joins TRBV7-2 and TRBJ2-1; D is ambiguous. The CDR3 covers 16 residues. Germline lookup yields CDR1 SGHTA and CDR2 FQGNSA. Trimming stripped 3 bases from V and 0 bases from J, with 12 bases between. CDR3: CASSFSPGSSYNEQFF. The CDR3 DNA sequence: TGTGCCAGCAGCTTCTCCCCCGGTAGCTCCTACAATGAGCAGTTCTTC.

The V gene is TRBV5-1, the J gene TRBJ2-3; tentatively, D is TRBD2 (5 bases). From germline, CDR1 is SGHRS and CDR2 YFSETQ. This CDR3 is built from 15 residues. The V gene lost 4 bases and the J gene lost 1 base, with 13 bases spanning the gap. The CDR3 DNA is TGCGCCAGCAGCCCCCAACATAGCGGCACAGATACGCAGTATTTT. Its protein is CASSPQHSGTDTQYF.

A note on this clone: At one end, the junction sequence differs from germline, possibly due to a read error. V and J are TRBV7-9 and TRBJ2-1, with a weak D call TRBD1 (5 bases). This CDR3 has 12 residues. The V gene's germline CDR1 is SEHNR and CDR2 FQNEAQ (reference sequence). The CDR3 DNA reads TGTTCCAGCAGCTCAGATAACAGGGAGCAGTTCTTC. As protein: CSSSSDNREQFF.

This sequence joins TRBV28 and TRBJ2-7, with a possible D match to TRBD2 (6 bases). Germline-derived CDR1 and CDR2 are MDHEN and SYDVKM. Trimming took off 5 bases at V and 2 bases at J, with 16 bases between the two ends. The length of the CDR3 is 15 residues. CDR3 sequence: CASSIGRRVAYEQYF. CDR3 nucleotide sequence: TGTGCCAGCAGTATTGGAAGGAGGGTCGCCTACGAGCAGTACTTC.